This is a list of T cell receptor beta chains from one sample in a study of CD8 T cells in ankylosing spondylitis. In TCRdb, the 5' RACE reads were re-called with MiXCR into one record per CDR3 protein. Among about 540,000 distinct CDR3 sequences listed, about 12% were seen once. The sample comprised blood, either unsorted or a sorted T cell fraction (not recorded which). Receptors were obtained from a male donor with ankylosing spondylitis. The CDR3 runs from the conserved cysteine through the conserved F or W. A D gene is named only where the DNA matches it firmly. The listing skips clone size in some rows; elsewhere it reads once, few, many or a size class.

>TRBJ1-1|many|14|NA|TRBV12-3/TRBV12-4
TGTGCCAGCAGTCCACGGACCTCATCCTCTGAAGCTTTCTTT
CASSPRTSSSEAFF
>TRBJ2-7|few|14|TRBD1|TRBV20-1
TGCAGTGCTTTCGGACAGGGGGCCTCCTACGAGCAGTACTTC
CSAFGQGASYEQYF
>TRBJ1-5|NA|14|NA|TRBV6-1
TGTGCCAGCAGGTTGACGACTGAACAGAAGCCCCAGCATTTT
CASRLTTEQKPQHF
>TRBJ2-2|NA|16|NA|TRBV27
TGTGCCACCCGCCGGGGGGCTAACGCGAACACCGGGGAGCTGTTTTTT
CATRRGANANTGELFF
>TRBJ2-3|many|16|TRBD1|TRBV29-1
TGCAGCGTTGAAGATCTCCAGGGGGCAAAGACAGATACGCAGTATTTT
CSVEDLQGAKTDTQYF
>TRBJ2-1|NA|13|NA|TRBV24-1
TGTGCCACCAGTGACCCCAGTCAGCGTGAGCAGTTCTTC
CATSDPSQREQFF
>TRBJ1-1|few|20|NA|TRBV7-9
TGTGCCAGCAGCCTAGGCGGCTGGGGGACCGAGACTAACATGAACACTGAAGCTTTCTTT
CASSLGGWGTETNMNTEAFF
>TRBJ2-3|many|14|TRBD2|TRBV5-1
TGCGCCAGCGAAACTAGCGGGAACACAGATACGCAGTATTTT
CASETSGNTDTQYF
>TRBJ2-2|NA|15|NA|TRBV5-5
TGTGCCAGCAGCCCCGGGACGTTGACCACCGGGGAGCTGTTTTTT
CASSPGTLTTGELFF
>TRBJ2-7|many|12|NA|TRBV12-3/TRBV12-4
TGTGCCAGCACCGAATCCCGGGAGAGGCAGTACTTC
CASTESRERQYF
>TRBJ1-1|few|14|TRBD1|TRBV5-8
TGTGCCAGCAGACCGGGACAGGGGGATACTGAAGCTTTCTTT
CASRPGQGDTEAFF
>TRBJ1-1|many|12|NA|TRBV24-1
TGTGCCACCAGTGACCCCGGCACTGAAGCTTTCTTT
CATSDPGTEAFF
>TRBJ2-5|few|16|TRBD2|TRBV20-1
TGCAGTGCTAGGGACCAACTAGCGGGGCCCCAAGAGACCCAGTACTTC
CSARDQLAGPQETQYF
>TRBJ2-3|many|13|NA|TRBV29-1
TGCAGCGTTGATAGGCAGAGCACAGATACGCAGTATTTT
CSVDRQSTDTQYF
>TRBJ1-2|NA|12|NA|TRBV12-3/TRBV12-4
TGTGCCAGCAGCGCGTCTCTTAGGGGCTACACCTTC
CASSASLRGYTF
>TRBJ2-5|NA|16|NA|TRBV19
TGTGCCAGTAGCCTAGCTACTTCAGGGGAGCAAGAGACCCAGTACTTC
CASSLATSGEQETQYF
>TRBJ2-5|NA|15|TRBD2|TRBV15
TGTGCCACCAGCACCGGGACTACCCTCCAAGAGACCCAGTACTTC
CATSTGTTLQETQYF
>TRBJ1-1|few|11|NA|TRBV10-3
TGTGCCATCAGTGAGGACACTGAAGCTTTCTTT
CAISEDTEAFF
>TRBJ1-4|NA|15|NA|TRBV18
TGTGCCAGCTCACCTTCCCTAGCAACTAATGAAAAACTGTTTTTT
CASSPSLATNEKLFF
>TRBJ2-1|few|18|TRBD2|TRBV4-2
TGTGCCAGCAGCCACTACCCCAAAACTAGCGGCTCCTACAATGAGCAGTTCTTC
CASSHYPKTSGSYNEQFF
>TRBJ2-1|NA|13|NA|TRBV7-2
TGTGCCAGCAGAAAACCCGGGTTCGATGAGCAGTTCTTC
CASRKPGFDEQFF
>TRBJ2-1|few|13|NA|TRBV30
TGTGCCGCAACCGGGACCATCCTGGATGAGCAGTTCTTC
CAATGTILDEQFF
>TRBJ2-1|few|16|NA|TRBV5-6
TGTGCCAGCAGCCCGGGACTCGGGAGAGCCTACAATGAGCAGTTCTTC
CASSPGLGRAYNEQFF
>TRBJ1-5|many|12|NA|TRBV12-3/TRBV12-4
TGTGCCAGCAGTTTGGGAGTCCAGCCCCAGCATTTT
CASSLGVQPQHF
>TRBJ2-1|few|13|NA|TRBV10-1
TGCGCCAGCAGCGATGGGACCGCAGGTGGTCGGTTCTTC
CASSDGTAGGRFF
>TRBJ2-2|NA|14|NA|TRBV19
TGTGCCAGTAACCCCCGGGCCAACACCGGGGAGCTGTTTTTT
CASNPRANTGELFF
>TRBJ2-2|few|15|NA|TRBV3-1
TGTGCCAGCAGCCGTCTGAGCGCGAACACCGGGGAGCTGTTTTTT
CASSRLSANTGELFF
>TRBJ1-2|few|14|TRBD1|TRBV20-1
TGCAGTGCTAGAGACCTGGGACAGCTCTATGGCTACACCTTC
CSARDLGQLYGYTF
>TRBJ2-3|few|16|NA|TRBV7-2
TGTGCCAGCTTCCGGGGGCAGTCCCCTAGCACAGATACGCAGTATTTT
CASFRGQSPSTDTQYF
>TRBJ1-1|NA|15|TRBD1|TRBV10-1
TGCGCCAGCACCAACGGTGGAACAGGGGAAACTGAAGCTTTCTTT
CASTNGGTGETEAFF
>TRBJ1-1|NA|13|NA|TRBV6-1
TGTGCCAGTCGGGTAGGGCTGAACACTGAAGCTTTCTTT
CASRVGLNTEAFF
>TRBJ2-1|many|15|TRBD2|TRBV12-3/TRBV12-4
TGTGCCAGCAGTGAACTAGCGGGGCCCTACAATGAGCAGTTCTTC
CASSELAGPYNEQFF
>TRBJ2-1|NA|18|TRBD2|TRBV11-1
TGTGCCAGCAGAAGAACCGGGACTAGCGGAGAGAGAGACAATGAGCAGTTCTTC
CASRRTGTSGERDNEQFF
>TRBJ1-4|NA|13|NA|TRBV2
TGTGCCAGCAGTTCTCTAATTAATGAAAAACTGTTTTTT
CASSSLINEKLFF
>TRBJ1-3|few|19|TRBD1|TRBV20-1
TGCAGTGCTAGGGATGGACAGGGTGGACTACTAGGGGCTGGAAACACCATATATTTT
CSARDGQGGLLGAGNTIYF
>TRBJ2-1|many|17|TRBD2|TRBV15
TGTGCCACCAGCAGAGTACTATTAGCGGGAGGGCCCGACAAGCAGTTCTTC
CATSRVLLAGGPDKQFF
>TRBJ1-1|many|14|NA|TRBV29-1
TGCAGCGTTGTGGGTTCGGGGCGAGGAACTGAAGCTTTCTTT
CSVVGSGRGTEAFF
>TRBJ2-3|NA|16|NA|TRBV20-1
TGCAGTGCTAGCCCCCGGGATGGGGCCGGGACAGATACGCAGTATTTT
CSASPRDGAGTDTQYF
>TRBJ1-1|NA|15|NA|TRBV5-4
TGTGCCAGCAGCTTGGAGACACTAAGTAACACTGAAGCTTTCTTT
CASSLETLSNTEAFF
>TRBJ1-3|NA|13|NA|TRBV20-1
TGCAGTGCTTTCCCACTCTCTGGAAACACCATATATTTT
CSAFPLSGNTIYF
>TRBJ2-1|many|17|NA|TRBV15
TGTGCCACCAGCAGAGGTCTCCGGGACACCCTCTACAATGAGCAGTTCTTC
CATSRGLRDTLYNEQFF
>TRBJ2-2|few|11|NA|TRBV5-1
TGCGCCAGCAGCTCATCCGGGGAGCTGTTTTTT
CASSSSGELFF
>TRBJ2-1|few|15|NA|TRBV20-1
TGCAGTGACAGGGGGCGGGAGGGCCGTTGGAATGAGCAGTTCTTC
CSDRGREGRWNEQFF
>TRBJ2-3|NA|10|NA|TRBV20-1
TGCAGTGCGGGTCGAGGTACGCAGTATTTT
CSAGRGTQYF
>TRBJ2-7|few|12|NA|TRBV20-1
TGCAGTGCGATTCAGGGTTTCTACGAGCAGTACTTC
CSAIQGFYEQYF
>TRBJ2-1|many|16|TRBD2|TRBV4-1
TGCGCCAGCAGCCAACCGACTAGCGGAGCTGGGAATGAGCAGTTCTTC
CASSQPTSGAGNEQFF
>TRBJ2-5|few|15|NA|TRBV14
TGTGCCAGCAGCTTGCTAGGGAGAGACCAAGAGACCCAGTACTTC
CASSLLGRDQETQYF
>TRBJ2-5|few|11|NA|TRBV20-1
TGCAGTGCTAGCGGAGAAGAGACCCAGTACTTC
CSASGEETQYF
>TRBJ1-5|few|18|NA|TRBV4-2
TGTGCCAGCAGCCAAGATATAGGTTCGGTTAATAGCAATCAGCCCCAGCATTTT
CASSQDIGSVNSNQPQHF
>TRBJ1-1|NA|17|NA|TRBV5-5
TGTGCCAGCAGCTTGGAGCCAGGCACCTACCCGAACACTGAAGCTTTCTTT
CASSLEPGTYPNTEAFF
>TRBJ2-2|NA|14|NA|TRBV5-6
TGTGCCAGCAGCGGGACATTGAACACCGGGGAGCTGTTTTTT
CASSGTLNTGELFF
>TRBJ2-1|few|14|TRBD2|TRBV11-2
TGTGCCAGCAGCCATGCCTTAGCGGGAGGTGAGCAGTTCTTC
CASSHALAGGEQFF
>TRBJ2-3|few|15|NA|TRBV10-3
TGTGCCATCAGTGAGTCGAACGGGATTACAGATACGCAGTATTTT
CAISESNGITDTQYF
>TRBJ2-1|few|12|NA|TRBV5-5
TGTGCCAGCAGCTTTTTATCTGTTGAGCAGTTCTTC
CASSFLSVEQFF
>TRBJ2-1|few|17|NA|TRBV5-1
TGCGCCAGCAGCGACCCTTCCATGACGAGCTCCTACAATGAGCAGTTCTTC
CASSDPSMTSSYNEQFF